The T cell receptor beta chain under discussion was sequenced for a study of cytomegalovirus exposure and HLA in healthy donors. PCR was performed using 60 Vbeta and 13 Jbeta primers. In the authors' methods: A later analysis counted 65 million to 80 million unique TCR beta chains, roughly 11 million shared. Method: immunoSEQ multiplex PCR; TCRdb's copy keeps in-frame clones and lacks some. The DNA was the basis for D and trimming; V, J and clone size are from that table. The sample holds approximately 120,000 clones, under 85% seen once. This clone was observed a few times. Per the germline V gene, CDR1 is MNHNY and CDR2 is SVGAGI (reference sequence). V shed 4 bases and J shed 3 bases, with 12 bases lying between them. This CDR3 spans 15 amino acids.

This receptor was identified in a man aged 35 to 55 in good health and CMV-seropositive. The chain combines TRBV6-6 with TRBJ2-2; maybe TRBD2 (5 bases). The material sequenced was PBMCs. The CDR3 is CASSWGERDTGELFF. As DNA, the CDR3 is TGTGCCAGCAGTTGGGGAGAAAGAGACACCGGGGAGCTGTTTTTT.